This T cell receptor beta chain was identified during a study of T cell responses to AZD1222 COVID-19 vaccine. Notes on this clone: The antigen is undetermined.

Profiling relied on immunoSEQ multiplex PCR, and the TCRdb table lists in-frame clones only, not all of them. The sample has around 79,000 clones, around 88% seen once. V was cut by 4 bases and J by 3 bases, with 11 bases left in between. Per germline, CDR1 SGHRS and CDR2 YFSETQ. CDR3 length: 13 amino acids. Findings of the study overall: Repertoire collection took place solely once the T cell response had peaked. The CD4 TCRs associated with vaccination extended across spike and predominated at 160-218 and 743-854. Donors skewed white British and female; clonal diversity was possibly underestimated.

The material was peripheral blood, obtained on day 0 of AZD1222 vaccination. The clonotype originates from an adult in good health. This sequence joins TRBV5-1 and TRBJ2-7; weak D call: TRBD1 (6 bases). The CDR3 spells CASSRGQNYEQYF. In DNA form, the CDR3 reads TGCGCCAGCAGCCGGGGACAAAACTACGAGCAGTACTTC.